This T cell receptor (beta chain) was identified during a study of blood T cell repertoires in COVID-19. About the study: Acute and convalescent COVID-19 specimens originated in the United States, Italy and Spain. T cells, B-cell-depleted T cells, or PBMCs supplied cDNA or gDNA.

TCRdb keeps only in-frame clones here, not all; method: immunoSEQ multiplex PCR. The repertoire holds some 340,000 clones, approximately 87% seen once, with about 5.4% in the top ten. This study enrolled people aged 18 to 89 from 20 to 25 US geographic areas. Germline CDR1 is SGHKS and CDR2 is YYEKEE (reference sequence). The V gene end was trimmed by 6 bases and the J gene end by 3 bases; junction bases not matched to a gene: 12. The CDR3 length is 16 residues. The receptor's source is a woman under 40 who had recovered from COVID-19. Source material: PBMCs or T cells enriched from blood (not recorded which). The genes are TRBV5-5 and TRBJ2-1; TRBD2 agrees at 7 bases. The CDR3 loop reads CASIQSPRGGYNEQFF. The CDR3 DNA follows: TGTGCCAGCATACAATCCCCGCGCGGGGGCTACAATGAGCAGTTCTTC.